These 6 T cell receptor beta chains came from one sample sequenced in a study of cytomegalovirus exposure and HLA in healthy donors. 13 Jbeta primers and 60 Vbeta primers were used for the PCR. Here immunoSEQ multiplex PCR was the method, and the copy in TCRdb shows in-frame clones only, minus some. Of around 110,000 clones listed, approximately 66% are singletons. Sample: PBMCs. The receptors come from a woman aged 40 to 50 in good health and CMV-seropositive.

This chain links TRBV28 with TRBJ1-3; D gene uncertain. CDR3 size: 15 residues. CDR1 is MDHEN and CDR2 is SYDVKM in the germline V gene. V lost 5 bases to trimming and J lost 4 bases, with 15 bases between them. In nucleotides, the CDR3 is TGTGCCAGCAGTCCCGGCGGTCCTCTGGGAAACACCATATATTTT. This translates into CASSPGGPLGNTIYF.

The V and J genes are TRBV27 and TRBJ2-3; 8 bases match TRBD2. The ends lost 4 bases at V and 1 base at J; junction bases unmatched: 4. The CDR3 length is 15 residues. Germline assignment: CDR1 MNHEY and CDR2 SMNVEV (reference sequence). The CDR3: CASSWGAGGTDTQYF. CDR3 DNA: TGTGCCAGCAGTTGGGGAGCGGGAGGCACAGATACGCAGTATTTT.

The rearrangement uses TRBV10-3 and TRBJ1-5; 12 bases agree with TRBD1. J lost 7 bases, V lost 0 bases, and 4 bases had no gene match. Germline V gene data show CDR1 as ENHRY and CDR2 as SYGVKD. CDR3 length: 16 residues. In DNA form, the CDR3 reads TGTGCCATCAGTGAGTCGGGACAGGGGGCGCGGCAGCCCCAGCATTTT. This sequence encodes CAISESGQGARQPQHF.

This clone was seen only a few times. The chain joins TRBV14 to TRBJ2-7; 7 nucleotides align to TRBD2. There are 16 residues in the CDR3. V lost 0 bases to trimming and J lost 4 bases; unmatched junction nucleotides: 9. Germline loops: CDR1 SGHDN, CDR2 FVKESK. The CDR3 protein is CASSQEGRGTLYEQYF. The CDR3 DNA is TGTGCCAGCAGCCAAGAGGGGAGGGGTACCTTGTACGAGCAGTACTTC.

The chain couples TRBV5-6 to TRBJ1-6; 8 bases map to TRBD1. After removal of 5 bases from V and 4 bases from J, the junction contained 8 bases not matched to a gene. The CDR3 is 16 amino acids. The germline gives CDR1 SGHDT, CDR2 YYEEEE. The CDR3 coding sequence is TGTGCCAGCAGAAACATCAACAGGGGGTATAATTCACCCCTCCACTTT. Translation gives CASRNINRGYNSPLHF.

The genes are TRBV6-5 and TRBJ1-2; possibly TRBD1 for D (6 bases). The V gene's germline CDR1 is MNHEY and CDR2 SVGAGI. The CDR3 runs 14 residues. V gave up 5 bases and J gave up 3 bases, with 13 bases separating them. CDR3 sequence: CASSQNRAYYGYTF. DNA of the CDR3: TGTGCCAGCAGTCAGAACAGGGCGTACTATGGCTACACCTTC.